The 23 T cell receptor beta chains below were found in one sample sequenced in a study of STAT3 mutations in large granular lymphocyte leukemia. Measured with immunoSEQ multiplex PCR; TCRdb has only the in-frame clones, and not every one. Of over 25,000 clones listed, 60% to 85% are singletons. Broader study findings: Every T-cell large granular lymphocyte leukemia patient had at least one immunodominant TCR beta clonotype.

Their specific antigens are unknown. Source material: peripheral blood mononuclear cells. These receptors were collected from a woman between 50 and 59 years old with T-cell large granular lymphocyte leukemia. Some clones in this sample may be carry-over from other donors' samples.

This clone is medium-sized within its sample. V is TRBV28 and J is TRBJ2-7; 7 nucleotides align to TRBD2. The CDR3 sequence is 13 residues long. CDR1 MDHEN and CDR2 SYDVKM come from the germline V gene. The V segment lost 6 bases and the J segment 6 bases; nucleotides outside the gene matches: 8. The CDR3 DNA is TGTGCCAGCAGGCGGGAGCCTCGGGGCGAGCAGTACTTC. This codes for CASRREPRGEQYF.

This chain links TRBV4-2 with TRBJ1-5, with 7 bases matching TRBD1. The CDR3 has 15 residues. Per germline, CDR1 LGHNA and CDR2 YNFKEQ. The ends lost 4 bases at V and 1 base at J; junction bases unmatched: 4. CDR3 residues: CASSPTGLSNQPQHF. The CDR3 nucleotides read TGTGCCAGCAGCCCGACAGGGTTGAGCAATCAGCCCCAGCATTTT.

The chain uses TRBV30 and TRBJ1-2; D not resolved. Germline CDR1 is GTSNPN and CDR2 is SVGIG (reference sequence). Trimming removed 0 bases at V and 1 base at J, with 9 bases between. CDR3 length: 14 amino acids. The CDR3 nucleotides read TGTGCCTGGAGTGTATGGACCGGTAACTATGGCTACACCTTC. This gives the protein CAWSVWTGNYGYTF.

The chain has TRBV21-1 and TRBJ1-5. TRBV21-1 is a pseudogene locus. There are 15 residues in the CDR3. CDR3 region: CASSISPDSNQPQHF. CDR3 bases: TGTGCCAGCAGCATCTCACCGGATAGCAATCAGCCCCAGCATTTT.

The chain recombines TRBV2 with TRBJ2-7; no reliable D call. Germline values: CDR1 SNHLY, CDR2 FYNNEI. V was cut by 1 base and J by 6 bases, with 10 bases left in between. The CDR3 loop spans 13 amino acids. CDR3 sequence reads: CASSEGNRGEQYF. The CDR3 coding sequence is TGTGCCAGCAGTGAAGGGAATCGCGGCGAGCAGTACTTC. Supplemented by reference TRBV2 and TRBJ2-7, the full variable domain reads EPEVTQTPSHQVTQMGQEVILRCVPISNHLYFYWYRQILGQKVEFLVSFYNNEISEKSEIFDDQFSVERPDGSNFTLKIRSTKLEDSAMYFCASSEGNRGEQYFGPGTRLTVT.

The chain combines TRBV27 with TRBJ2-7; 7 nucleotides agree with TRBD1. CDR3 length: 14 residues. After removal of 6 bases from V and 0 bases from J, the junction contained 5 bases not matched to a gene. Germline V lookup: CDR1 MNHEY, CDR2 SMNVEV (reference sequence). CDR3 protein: CASRGQWSSYEQYF. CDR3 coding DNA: TGTGCCAGCAGGGGACAGTGGAGCTCCTACGAGCAGTACTTC.

CDR3 residues: CACGRPYEQYF. The CDR3 DNA is TGTGCCTGTGGACGGCCCTACGAGCAGTACTTC. The genes are TRBV30 and TRBJ2-7; no clear D. V lost 6 bases and J 2 bases, leaving 8 bases between the germline ends. CDR3 size: 11 residues. Germline V gene lookup returns CDR1 GTSNPN and CDR2 SVGIG (reference sequence).

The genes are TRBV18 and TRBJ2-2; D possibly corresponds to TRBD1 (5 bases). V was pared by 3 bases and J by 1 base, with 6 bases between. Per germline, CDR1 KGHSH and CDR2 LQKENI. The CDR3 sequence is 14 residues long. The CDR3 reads CASSPDRNTGELFF. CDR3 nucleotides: TGTGCCAGCTCACCCGACAGGAACACCGGGGAGCTGTTTTTT.

The CDR3 DNA reads TGCAGCGCACGAGGGGGCGGCACTGAAGCTTTCTTT. Its translation is CSARGGGTEAFF. The rearrangement uses TRBV29-1 and TRBJ1-1, with TRBD1 identical over 7 bases. Germline CDR1 and CDR2: SQVTM and ANQGSEA. CDR3 length: 12 amino acids. V was clipped by 7 bases and J by 4 bases; unmatched bases: 6.

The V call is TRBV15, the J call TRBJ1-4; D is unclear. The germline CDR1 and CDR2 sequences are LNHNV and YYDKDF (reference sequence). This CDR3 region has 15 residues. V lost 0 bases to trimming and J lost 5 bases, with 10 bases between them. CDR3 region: CATSRDRGENEKLFF. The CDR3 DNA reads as TGTGCCACCAGCAGAGACCGGGGAGAAAATGAAAAACTGTTTTTT.

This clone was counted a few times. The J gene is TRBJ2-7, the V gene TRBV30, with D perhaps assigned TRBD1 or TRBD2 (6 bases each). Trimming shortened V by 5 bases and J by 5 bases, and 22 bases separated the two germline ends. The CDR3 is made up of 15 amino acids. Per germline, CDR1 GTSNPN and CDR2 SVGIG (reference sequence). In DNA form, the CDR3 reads TGTGCCTGGGGGGGCCCCGGGGGACGGGTCGACGAGCAGTACTTC. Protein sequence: CAWGGPGGRVDEQYF.

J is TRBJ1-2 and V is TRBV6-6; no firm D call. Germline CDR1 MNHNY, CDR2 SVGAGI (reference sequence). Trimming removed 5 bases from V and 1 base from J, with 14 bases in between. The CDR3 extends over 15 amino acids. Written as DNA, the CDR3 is TGTGCCAGCAGTAAGCTCTCCCAACTTAACTATGGCTACACCTTC. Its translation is CASSKLSQLNYGYTF.

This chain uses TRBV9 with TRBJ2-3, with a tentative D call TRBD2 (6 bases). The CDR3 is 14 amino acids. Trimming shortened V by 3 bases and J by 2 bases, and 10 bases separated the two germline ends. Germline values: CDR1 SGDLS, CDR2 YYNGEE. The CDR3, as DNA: TGTGCCAGCAGCGCCACGGGGGTCACAGATACGCAGTATTTT. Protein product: CASSATGVTDTQYF.

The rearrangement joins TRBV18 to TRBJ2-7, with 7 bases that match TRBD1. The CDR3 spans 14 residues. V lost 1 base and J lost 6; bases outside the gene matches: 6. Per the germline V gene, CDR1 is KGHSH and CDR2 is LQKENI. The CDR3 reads CASSPQQGDSEQYF. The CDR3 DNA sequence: TGTGCCAGCTCACCACAGCAGGGGGATAGCGAGCAGTACTTC.

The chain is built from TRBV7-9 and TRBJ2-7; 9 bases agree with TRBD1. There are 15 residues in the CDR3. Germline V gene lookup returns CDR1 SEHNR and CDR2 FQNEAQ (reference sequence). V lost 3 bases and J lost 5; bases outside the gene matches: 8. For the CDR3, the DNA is TGTGCCAGCAGCTTGGCGGGGACAGGGAGCCACGAGCAGTACTTC. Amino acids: CASSLAGTGSHEQYF.

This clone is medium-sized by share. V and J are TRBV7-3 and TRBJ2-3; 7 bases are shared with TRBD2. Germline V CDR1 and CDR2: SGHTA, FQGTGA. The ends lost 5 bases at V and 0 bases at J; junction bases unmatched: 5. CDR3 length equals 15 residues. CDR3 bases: TGTGCCAGCAGCAGACTAGCCGGAAGCACAGATACGCAGTATTTT. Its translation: CASSRLAGSTDTQYF.

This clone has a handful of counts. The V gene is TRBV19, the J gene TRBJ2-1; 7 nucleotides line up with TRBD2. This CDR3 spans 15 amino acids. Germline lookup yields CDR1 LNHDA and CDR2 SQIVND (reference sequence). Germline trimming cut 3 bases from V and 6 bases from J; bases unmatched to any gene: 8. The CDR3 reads CASSMPAGASNEQFF. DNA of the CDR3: TGTGCCAGTAGTATGCCCGCGGGAGCGAGCAATGAGCAGTTCTTC. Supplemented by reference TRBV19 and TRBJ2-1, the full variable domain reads DGGITQSPKYLFRKEGQNVTLSCEQNLNHDAMYWYRQDPGQGLRLIYYSQIVNDFQKGDIAEGYSVSREKKESFPLTVTSAQKNPTAFYLCASSMPAGASNEQFFGPGTRLTVL.

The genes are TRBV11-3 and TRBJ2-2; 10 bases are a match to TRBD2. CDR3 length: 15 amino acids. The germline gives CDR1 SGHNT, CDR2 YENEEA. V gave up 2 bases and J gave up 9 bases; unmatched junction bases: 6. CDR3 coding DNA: TGTGCCAGCAGCTTATCGAGCGGGAGGGTTCGGGAGCTGTTTTTT. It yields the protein CASSLSSGRVRELFF.

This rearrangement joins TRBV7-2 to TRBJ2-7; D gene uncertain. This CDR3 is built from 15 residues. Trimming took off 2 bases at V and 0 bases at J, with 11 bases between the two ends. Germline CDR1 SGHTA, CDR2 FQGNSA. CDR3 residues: CASSLIGRNSYEQYF. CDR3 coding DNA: TGTGCCAGCAGCTTAATAGGCAGAAACTCCTACGAGCAGTACTTC.

The CDR3 sequence: CASSPSPELTQYF. Here the CDR3 DNA reads TGTGCCAGCAGTCCCTCCCCTGAATTAACGCAGTATTTT. The rearrangement links TRBV27 to TRBJ2-3; no reliable D call. The CDR3 has 13 amino acids. Trimming shortened V by 5 bases and J by 9 bases, and 15 bases separated the two germline ends. Per the germline V gene, CDR1 is MNHEY and CDR2 is SMNVEV (reference sequence).

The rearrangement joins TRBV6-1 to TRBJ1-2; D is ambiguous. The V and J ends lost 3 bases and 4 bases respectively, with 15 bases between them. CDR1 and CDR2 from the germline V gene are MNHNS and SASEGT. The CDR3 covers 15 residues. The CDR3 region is CASSDVFRMGYGYTF. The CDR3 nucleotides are TGTGCCAGCAGTGATGTGTTTCGGATGGGCTATGGCTACACCTTC.

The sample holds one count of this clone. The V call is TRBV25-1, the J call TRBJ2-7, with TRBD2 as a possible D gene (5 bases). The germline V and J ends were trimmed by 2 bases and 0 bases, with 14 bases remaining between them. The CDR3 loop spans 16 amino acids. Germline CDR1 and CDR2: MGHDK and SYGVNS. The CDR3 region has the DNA TGTGCCAGCAGTGAACCGCTGACTGGGAGCTCCTACGAGCAGTACTTC. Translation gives CASSEPLTGSSYEQYF.

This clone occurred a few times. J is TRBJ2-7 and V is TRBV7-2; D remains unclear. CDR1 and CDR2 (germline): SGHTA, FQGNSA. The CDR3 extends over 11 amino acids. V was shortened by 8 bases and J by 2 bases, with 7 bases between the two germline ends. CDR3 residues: CASGRPYEQYF. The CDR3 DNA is TGTGCCAGCGGACGGCCCTACGAGCAGTACTTC.